Listed here are 2 T cell receptor beta chains from one sample, sequenced in a study of T cell changes during pregnancy in multiple sclerosis. Assay used: immunoSEQ multiplex PCR; TCRdb lists only in-frame clones, some missing. The table lists around 40,000 clones, roughly 90% of them singletons. Sequencing used CD4+ T cells from peripheral blood mononuclear cells, obtained before pregnancy. These receptors all stem from a female donor with multiple sclerosis, enrolled in a pregnancy study.

The genes are TRBV28 and TRBJ1-2; 8 nucleotides line up with TRBD1. After removal of 4 bases from V and 12 bases from J, the junction contained 13 bases not matched to a gene. The CDR3 totals 14 residues. Per the germline V gene, CDR1 is MDHEN and CDR2 is SYDVKM. The CDR3 nucleotides read TGTGCCAGCAGTTCGACCGGACAGGGAAGTAGAGACACCTTC. Amino acids: CASSSTGQGSRDTF.

J is TRBJ2-1 and V is TRBV18; D gene unclear. Deletions cut 3 bases from V and 5 bases from J, with 11 bases between. There are 14 residues in the CDR3. CDR1 KGHSH and CDR2 LQKENI come from the germline V gene. CDR3: CASSPAAGHNEQFF. The CDR3 DNA reads as TGTGCCAGCTCACCCGCGGCTGGCCACAATGAGCAGTTCTTC.